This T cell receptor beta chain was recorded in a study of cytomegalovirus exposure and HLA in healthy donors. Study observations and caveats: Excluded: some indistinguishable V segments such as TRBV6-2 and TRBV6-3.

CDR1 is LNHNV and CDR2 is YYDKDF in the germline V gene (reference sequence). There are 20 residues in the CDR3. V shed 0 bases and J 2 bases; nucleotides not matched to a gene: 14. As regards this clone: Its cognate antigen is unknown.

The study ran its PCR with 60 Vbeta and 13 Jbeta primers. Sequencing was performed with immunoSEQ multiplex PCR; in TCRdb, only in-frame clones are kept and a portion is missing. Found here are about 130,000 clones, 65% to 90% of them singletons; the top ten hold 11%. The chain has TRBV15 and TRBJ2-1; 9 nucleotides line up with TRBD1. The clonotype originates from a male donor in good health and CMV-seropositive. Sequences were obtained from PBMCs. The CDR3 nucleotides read TGTGCCACCAGCAGAGATCCGGGACAGGGAAACGTCGACGCCTACAATGAGCAGTTCTTC. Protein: CATSRDPGQGNVDAYNEQFF. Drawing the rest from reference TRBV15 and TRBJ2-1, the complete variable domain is DAMVIQNPRYQVTQFGKPVTLSCSQTLNHNVMYWYQQKSSQAPKLLFHYYDKDFNNEADTPDNFQSRRPNTSFCFLDIRSPGLGDTAMYLCATSRDPGQGNVDAYNEQFFGPGTRLTVL.